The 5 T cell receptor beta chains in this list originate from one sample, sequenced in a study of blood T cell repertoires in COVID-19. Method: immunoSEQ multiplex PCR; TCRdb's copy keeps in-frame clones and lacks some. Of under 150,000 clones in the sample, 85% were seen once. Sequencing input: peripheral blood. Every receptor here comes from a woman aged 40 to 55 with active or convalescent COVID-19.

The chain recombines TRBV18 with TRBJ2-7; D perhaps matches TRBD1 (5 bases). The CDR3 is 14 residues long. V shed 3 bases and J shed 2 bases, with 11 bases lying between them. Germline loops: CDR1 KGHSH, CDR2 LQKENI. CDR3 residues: CASSPRMDTYEQYF. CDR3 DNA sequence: TGTGCCAGCTCACCGAGGATGGACACCTACGAGCAGTACTTC.

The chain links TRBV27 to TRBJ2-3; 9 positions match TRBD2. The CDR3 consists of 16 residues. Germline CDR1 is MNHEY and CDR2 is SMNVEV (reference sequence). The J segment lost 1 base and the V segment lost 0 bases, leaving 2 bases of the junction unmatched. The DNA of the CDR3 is TGTGCCAGCAGTTTATCGCGGGAGGGGGGCACAGATACGCAGTATTTT. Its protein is CASSLSREGGTDTQYF.

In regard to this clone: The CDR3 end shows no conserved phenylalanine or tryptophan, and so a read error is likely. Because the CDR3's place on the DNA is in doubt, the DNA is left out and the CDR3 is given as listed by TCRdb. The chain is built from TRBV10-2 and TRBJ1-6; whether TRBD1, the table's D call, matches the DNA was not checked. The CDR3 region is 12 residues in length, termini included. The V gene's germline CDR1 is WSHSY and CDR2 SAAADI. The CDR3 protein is CASSDSGDRPFV.

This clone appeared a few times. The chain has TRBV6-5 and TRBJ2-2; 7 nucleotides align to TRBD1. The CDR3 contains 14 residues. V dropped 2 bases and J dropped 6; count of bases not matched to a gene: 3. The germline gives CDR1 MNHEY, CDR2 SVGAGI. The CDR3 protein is CASSYDRVAGELFF. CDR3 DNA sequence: TGTGCCAGCAGTTACGACAGGGTTGCCGGGGAGCTGTTTTTT.

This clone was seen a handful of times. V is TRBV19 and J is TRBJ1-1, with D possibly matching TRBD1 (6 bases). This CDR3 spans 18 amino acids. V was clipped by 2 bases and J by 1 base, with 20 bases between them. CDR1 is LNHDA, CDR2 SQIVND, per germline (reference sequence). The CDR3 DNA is TGTGCCAGTAGTATAAGGTCTGCGGGGGCCCTCCCGAACACTGAAGCTTTCTTT. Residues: CASSIRSAGALPNTEAFF.